The 13 T cell receptor beta chains presented below share a single source sample, sequenced in a study of T-cell memory formation after mild COVID-19. A single record per CDR3 protein comes from TCRdb applying MiXCR to the 5' RACE reads. This sample yields 200,000 or so distinct CDR3 sequences, of which about 17% are seen a single time; about 2.4% belongs to the top ten. Sequencing was performed on PBMCs or a T cell subset sorted from them (not recorded which). The receptors derive from an adult woman who had mild COVID-19 (a few samples of this study predate the infection). Cell type and time point are not known.

The rearrangement uses TRBV11-2 and TRBJ1-2; TRBD1 is a possible D gene (5 bases). This CDR3 spans 16 amino acids. V was trimmed by 0 bases and J by 2 bases, leaving 13 bases between them. Germline V gene lookup returns CDR1 SGHAT and CDR2 FQNNGV. CDR3 region: CASSLEVGGSNYGYTF. The CDR3 region has the DNA TGTGCCAGCAGCTTAGAGGTGGGGGGGTCCAACTATGGCTACACCTTC.

The rearrangement uses TRBV5-1 and TRBJ2-7, with D tentatively TRBD1 or TRBD2 (6 bases each). V was trimmed by 5 bases and J by 4 bases, leaving 16 bases between them. Germline assignment: CDR1 SGHRS and CDR2 YFSETQ. This CDR3 comprises 14 residues. The CDR3 nucleotides read TGCGCCAGCAGAATGGTCCCGGGGGCTTACGAGCAGTACTTC. This encodes CASRMVPGAYEQYF.

The CDR3, as DNA: TGTGCCAGTAGTCCCCGGGGAGCGGGAGGGCTGGAGACCCAGTACTTC. Translated: CASSPRGAGGLETQYF. The rearrangement uses TRBV19 and TRBJ2-5; 10 positions match TRBD2. The CDR3 contains 16 residues. CDR1 and CDR2 from the germline V gene are LNHDA and SQIVND (reference sequence). V dropped 5 bases and J dropped 5; count of bases not matched to a gene: 11.

This clonotype occurred many times. This chain joins TRBV9 and TRBJ2-2; perhaps TRBD2 as D (5 bases). The V gene lost 7 bases and the J gene lost 0 bases, with 10 bases spanning the gap. The CDR3 has 14 amino acids. Germline V CDR1 and CDR2: SGDLS, YYNGEE. The CDR3 here is CASETRANTGELFF. In nucleotides, the CDR3 is TGTGCCAGCGAAACTAGGGCGAACACCGGGGAGCTGTTTTTT.

The chain links TRBV3-1 to TRBJ1-2; unclear D gene. The CDR3 length is 15 residues. Trimming removed 6 bases from V and 2 bases from J, with 16 bases in between. Germline V lookup: CDR1 LGHDT, CDR2 YNNKEL (reference sequence). CDR3 protein: CASRATTTRNYGYTF. The DNA of the CDR3 is TGTGCCAGCAGGGCTACGACAACCCGCAACTATGGCTACACCTTC. Combining the CDR3 with reference TRBV3-1 and TRBJ1-2 gives the whole variable domain DTAVSQTPKYLVTQMGNDKSIKCEQNLGHDTMYWYKQDSKKFLKIMFSYNNKELIINETVPNRFSPKSPDKAHLNLHINSLELGDSAVYFCASRATTTRNYGYTFGSGTRLTVV.

The chain has TRBV5-4 and TRBJ2-3; possible D gene TRBD1, 6 bases. V was trimmed by 3 bases and J by 0 bases, leaving 11 bases between them. CDR3 length equals 15 residues. CDR1 SGHNT and CDR2 YYREEE come from the germline V gene (reference sequence). Here the CDR3 DNA reads TGTGCCAGCAGCTCACGACAGGAAAGCACAGATACGCAGTATTTT. This translates into CASSSRQESTDTQYF.

This sequence joins TRBV5-1 and TRBJ1-4; D possibly corresponds to TRBD1 (5 bases). V dropped 3 bases and J dropped 0 bases, with 12 bases sitting between them. Per the germline V gene, CDR1 is SGHRS and CDR2 is YFSETQ. CDR3 length: 16 residues. In DNA form, the CDR3 reads TGCGCCAGCAGCTCGGGGCGACAGTCAACTAATGAAAAACTGTTTTTT. Amino acid sequence: CASSSGRQSTNEKLFF.

The rearrangement joins TRBV29-1 to TRBJ1-3; the D gene is possibly TRBD1 (6 bases). Germline CDR1 reads SQVTM; CDR2 reads ANQGSEA. The CDR3 covers 14 residues. The V gene lost 3 bases and the J gene lost 4 bases, with 13 bases spanning the gap. In DNA form, the CDR3 reads TGCAGCGTTGAGATCAGGGGTCGCGGAAACACCATATATTTT. It specifies CSVEIRGRGNTIYF.

The chain combines TRBV4-3 with TRBJ2-1; D remains ambiguous. Trimming cost V 0 bases and J 9 bases, with 12 bases left between them. Germline V gene lookup returns CDR1 LGHNA and CDR2 YSLEER. The CDR3 spans 14 residues. CDR3 protein: CASSQERRGIEQFF. CDR3 nucleotides: TGCGCCAGCAGCCAAGAACGGAGAGGTATTGAGCAGTTCTTC.

This clonotype was detected only a few times. The chain has TRBV5-5 and TRBJ1-6, with TRBD1 matching over 10 bases. Looked up from germline, CDR1 is SGHKS and CDR2 is YYEKEE (reference sequence). The ends lost 2 bases at V and 11 bases at J; junction bases unmatched: 7. The CDR3 is 15 amino acids. CDR3 sequence reads: CASSFGDRGIAPLHF. CDR3 coding DNA: TGTGCCAGCAGCTTTGGGGACAGGGGAATTGCACCCCTCCACTTT.

This clonotype came up a few times. The chain is built from TRBV5-1 and TRBJ1-2; the D is unclear. The length of the CDR3 is 14 residues. Germline CDR1 and CDR2: SGHRS and YFSETQ. Between the trimmed V and J ends, which lost 3 bases and 5 bases, there was a span of 14 bases. The CDR3 loop is CASSSGDGKYGYTF. Here the CDR3 DNA reads TGCGCCAGCAGCTCGGGAGACGGGAAATATGGCTACACCTTC.

This sequence joins TRBV20-1 and TRBJ1-1; D not certain. Trimming removed 6 bases from V and 1 base from J, with 18 bases in between. The germline CDR1 and CDR2 sequences are DFQATT and SNEGSKA (reference sequence). There are 15 residues in the CDR3. CDR3 sequence reads: CSARPSPGGNTEAFF. In DNA form, the CDR3 reads TGCAGTGCCAGACCCTCCCCCGGCGGGAACACTGAAGCTTTCTTT.

The chain uses TRBV20-1 and TRBJ2-5, with TRBD2 matching 14 bases. Germline V lookup: CDR1 DFQATT, CDR2 SNEGSKA (reference sequence). V lost 7 bases to trimming and J lost 1 base; unmatched junction nucleotides: 5. The CDR3 spans 15 residues. CDR3 coding DNA: TGCAGTGTTCGGACTAGCGGGGGGACCCAAGAGACCCAGTACTTC. Translation: CSVRTSGGTQETQYF.